The TCR beta chain under discussion was sequenced for a study of glioma-infiltrating T cells after dendritic cell vaccination (dated by TCRdb to about 2016). Describing the broader study: A cohort of roughly 15 glioblastoma patients from Phase I and II dendritic cell vaccination trials was included, of whom 9 were newly diagnosed and 6 had recurrent disease. The vaccine consisted of monocyte-derived dendritic cells cultured seven days with IL-4 and GM-CSF, then pulsed overnight with autologous tumor lysate. Deep sequencing of TCR beta CDR3 regions was used to quantify tumor-infiltrating lymphocyte content and compare tumor and blood repertoires in dendritic cell-vaccinated glioblastoma patients. Each patient got three intradermal injections of the dendritic cell vaccine, spaced at biweekly intervals, in the arm below the axilla. TCR sequencing metrics, including TIL content and tumor-blood repertoire overlap, were correlated with survival after dendritic cell vaccination. Between about 2002 and 2013, the patients were given dendritic cell vaccination pulsed with autologous tumor lysate. Paper-wide results and their limitations: The response model built on TCR overlap across three groups was characterized as speculative, with prospective validation still needed. Higher estimated pretreatment TIL content predicted longer time to progression and overall survival after dendritic cell vaccination. No direct relationship between TCR clonality and survival was found, suggesting that a diverse polyclonal response may matter. The cohort was small and heterogeneous, few patients had complete blood and tumor sets, and even fewer had initial-recurrent tumor pairs.

The CDR3 numbers 14 residues from cysteine through phenylalanine. Just CDR3 DNA is preserved here, 42 bases in frame from base 1. Cut back by 1 base and 4 bases, the V and J ends lie 9 bases apart. CDR1 SGHRS and CDR2 YFSETQ were looked up in the germline V gene. The time point tag for this specimen amounts to: after dendritic cell vaccination, including at tumor progression/relapse. Selection of patients required sufficient residual fresh-frozen tumor tissue and over two years of available survival data. Molecular status otherwise varied across the glioblastoma patients, but none of them carried an isocitrate dehydrogenase mutation. PBMC were collected before vaccination, two weeks after the third vaccination, and at tumor progression if tumor progression occurred. The Qiagen DNeasy Blood extraction Kit was used for extraction of genomic DNA. About this clone itself: This receptor's antigen is unknown. No much larger clone is present one base from it, and per-base qualities are unavailable.

TCRB CDR3 regions were amplified from about 2 ug genomic DNA, or all available DNA if less, using the immunoSEQ assay. The multiplex PCR relied on 60 forward primers for TCR V beta segments and 13 reverse primers for J beta segments. To estimate reads per starting template, synthetic control templates were spiked into each sample at limiting dilution. The Illumina HiSeq System generated sequencing reads of 87 bp. The paper's processing steps were these. PCR and sequencing errors were removed by a nearest neighbor algorithm that merged closely related sequences. TCR overlap was defined as the percentage of unique tumor TCR beta sequences that were also present in the same patient's peripheral blood. Held by TCRdb, this immuneACCESS table contains in-frame sequences only and omits some clones. Under half of the omission traces to an unresolved V gene where checked; the cause of the rest is unknown. The D gene and trimming were derived from the DNA, and the V and J assignments and clone size from that table. For this sample the table gives roughly 80,000 clones, of which around 86% were detected only once. Clones ranked in the top ten supply approximately 2% of the sample.

The source is a human donor with glioblastoma. Here the chain combines TRBV5-1 and TRBJ1-3, and TRBD1 may be the D gene, going by 6 matching bases. The specimen comprised blood, sampled after dendritic cell vaccination. The DNA sequence is TGCGCCAGCAGCTTGAACAGGGAAGGAAACACCATATATTTT. It translates as CASSLNREGNTIYF. When the CDR3 is completed using the reference TRBV5-1 and TRBJ1-3 genes on either side, the full variable domain is KAGVTQTPRYLIKTRGQQVTLSCSPISGHRSVSWYQQTPGQGLQFLFEYFSETQRNKGNFPGRFSGRQFSNSRSEMNVSTLELGDSALYLCASSLNREGNTIYFGEGSWLTVV.